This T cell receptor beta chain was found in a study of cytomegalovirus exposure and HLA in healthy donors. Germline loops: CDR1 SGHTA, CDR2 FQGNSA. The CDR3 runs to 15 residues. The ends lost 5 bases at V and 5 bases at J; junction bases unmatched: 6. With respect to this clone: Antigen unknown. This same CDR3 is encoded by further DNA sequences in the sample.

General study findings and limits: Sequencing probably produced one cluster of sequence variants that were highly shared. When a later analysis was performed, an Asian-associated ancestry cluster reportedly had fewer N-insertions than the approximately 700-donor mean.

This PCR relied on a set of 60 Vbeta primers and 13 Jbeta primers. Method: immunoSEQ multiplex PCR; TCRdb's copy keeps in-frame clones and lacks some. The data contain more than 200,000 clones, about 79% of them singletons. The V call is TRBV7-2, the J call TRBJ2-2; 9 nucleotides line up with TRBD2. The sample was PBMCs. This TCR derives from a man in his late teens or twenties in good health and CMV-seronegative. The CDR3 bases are TGTGCCAGCAGCAGGGGACTAGCAGGGACCGGGGAGCTGTTTTTT. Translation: CASSRGLAGTGELFF.